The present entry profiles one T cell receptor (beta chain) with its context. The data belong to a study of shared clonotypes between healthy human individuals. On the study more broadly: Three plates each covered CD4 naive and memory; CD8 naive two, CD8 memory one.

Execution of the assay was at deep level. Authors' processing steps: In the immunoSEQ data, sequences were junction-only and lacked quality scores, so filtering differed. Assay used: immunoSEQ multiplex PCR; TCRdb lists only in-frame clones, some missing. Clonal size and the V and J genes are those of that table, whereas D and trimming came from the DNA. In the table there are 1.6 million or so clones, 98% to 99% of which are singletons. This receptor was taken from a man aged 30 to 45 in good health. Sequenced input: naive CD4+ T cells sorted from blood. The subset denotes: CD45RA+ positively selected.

The CDR3 DNA reads as TGTGCCAGCAGCCAAGAAATCAGGGATCAGCCCCAGCATTTT. This gives the protein CASSQEIRDQPQHF. The chain links TRBV4-2 to TRBJ1-5; the D gene is possibly TRBD1 (5 bases). V shed 0 bases and J shed 5 bases, with 8 bases lying between them. This CDR3 comprises 14 residues. From germline, CDR1 is LGHNA and CDR2 YNFKEQ.